This T cell receptor (beta chain) was identified during a study of regulatory T cells in long-lasting Graves disease. Across the study: Antithyroid drugs had been taken under 3 months by newly diagnosed Graves' patients. General observations from the study: Persistent disease samples used TRBV28, TRBJ1-2 and TRBJ2-5 preferentially. Persistent Graves' patients showed less TCR diversity than newly diagnosed ones.

This clonotype was seen many times. As yet, its antigen is unknown. Time point in this sample: newly diagnosed GD, antithyroid drugs for less than 3 months. PBMC RNA was the source of the TCR library. Relying on iRepertoire HTBI primers and Arm-PCR of CDR3 regions, the team built TCR beta libraries. TCRdb processed the multiplex PCR reads anew with MiXCR; each CDR3 protein has one entry. Counted here are a few hundred thousand distinct CDR3 sequences, 20% to 25% occurring once; the ten biggest clones make up roughly 13%. In germline, CDR1 is MDHEN, CDR2 SYDVKM. The CDR3 is made up of 12 amino acids. Trimming removed 6 bases at V and 2 bases at J, with 7 bases between.

The TCR comes from a female donor with Graves disease. The sequencing here drew on peripheral blood mononuclear cells (PBMCs), taken at new diagnosis, from a patient treated with antithyroid drugs. V usage is TRBV28 and J usage is TRBJ1-2, with unresolved D. CDR3 in amino acids: CASRRQNYGYTF. For the CDR3, the DNA is TGTGCCAGCAGACGGCAGAACTATGGCTACACCTTC.